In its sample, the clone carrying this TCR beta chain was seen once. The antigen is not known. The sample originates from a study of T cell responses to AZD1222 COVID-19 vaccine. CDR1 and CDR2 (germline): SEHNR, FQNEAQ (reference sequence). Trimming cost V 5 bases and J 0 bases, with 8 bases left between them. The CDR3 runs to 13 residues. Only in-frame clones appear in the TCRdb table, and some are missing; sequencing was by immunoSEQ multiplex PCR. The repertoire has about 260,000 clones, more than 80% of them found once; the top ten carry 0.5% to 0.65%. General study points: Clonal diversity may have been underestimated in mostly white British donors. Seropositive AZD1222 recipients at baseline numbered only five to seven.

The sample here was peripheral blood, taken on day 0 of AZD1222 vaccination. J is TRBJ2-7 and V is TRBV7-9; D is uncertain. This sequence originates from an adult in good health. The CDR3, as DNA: TGTGCCAGCAGCCAAGGACCCTCCTACGAGCAGTACTTC. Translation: CASSQGPSYEQYF.